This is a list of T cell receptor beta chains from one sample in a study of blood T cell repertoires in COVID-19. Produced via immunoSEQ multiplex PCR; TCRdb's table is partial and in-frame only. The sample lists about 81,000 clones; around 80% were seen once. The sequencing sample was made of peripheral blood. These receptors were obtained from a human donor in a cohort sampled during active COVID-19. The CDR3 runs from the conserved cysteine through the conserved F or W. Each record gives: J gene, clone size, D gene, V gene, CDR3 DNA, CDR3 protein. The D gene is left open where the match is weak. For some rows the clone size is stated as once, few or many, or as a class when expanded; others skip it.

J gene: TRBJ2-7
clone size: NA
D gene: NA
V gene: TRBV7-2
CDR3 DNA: TGTGCCAGCAGACAGGCCCCCGGAATGGCCTACGAGCAGTACTTC
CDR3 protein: CASRQAPGMAYEQYF

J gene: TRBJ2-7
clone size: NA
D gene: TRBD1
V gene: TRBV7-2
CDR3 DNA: TGTGCCAGCAGCATAGACAGGGGGTCTTCCTACGAGCAGTACTTC
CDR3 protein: CASSIDRGSSYEQYF

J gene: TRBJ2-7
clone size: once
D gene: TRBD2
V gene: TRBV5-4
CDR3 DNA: TGTGCCAGCAGTTTGGAAGGGTGGACTAGCGGGGACGAGCAGTACTTC
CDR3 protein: CASSLEGWTSGDEQYF

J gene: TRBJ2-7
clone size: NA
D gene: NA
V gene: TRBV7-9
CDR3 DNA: TGTGCCAGCAGCTTGAACGGGGAGAACTACGAGCAGTACTTC
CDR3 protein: CASSLNGENYEQYF

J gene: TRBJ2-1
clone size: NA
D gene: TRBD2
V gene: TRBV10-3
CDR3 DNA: TGTGCCTCAACCGGACTAGCGGGGGGGAGCTCCTACAATGAGCAGTTCTTC
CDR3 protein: CASTGLAGGSSYNEQFF

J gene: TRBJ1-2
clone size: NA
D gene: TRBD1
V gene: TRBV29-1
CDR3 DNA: TGCAGCGTTGAAGGAGACAGGGCTTCTGGCTACACCTTC
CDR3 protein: CSVEGDRASGYTF

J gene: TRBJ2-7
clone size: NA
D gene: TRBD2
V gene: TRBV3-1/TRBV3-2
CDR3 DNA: TGTGCCAGCAGCCAAGGGGGGAGGGACGAGCAGTACTTC
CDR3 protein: CASSQGGRDEQYF

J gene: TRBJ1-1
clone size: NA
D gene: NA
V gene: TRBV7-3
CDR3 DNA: TGTGCCAGCAGCTTAGAGCTCGTAAGAGCTTTCTTT
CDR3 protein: CASSLELVRAFF

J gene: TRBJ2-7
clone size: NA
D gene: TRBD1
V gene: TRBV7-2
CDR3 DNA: TGTGCCAGCAGTCGCCCCGGGACAGAGATTTACGAGCAGTACTTC
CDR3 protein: CASSRPGTEIYEQYF

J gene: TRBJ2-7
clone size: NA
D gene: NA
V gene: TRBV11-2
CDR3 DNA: TGTGCCAGCAGCTCCGAATCGCGCTACGAGCAGTACTTC
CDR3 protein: CASSSESRYEQYF

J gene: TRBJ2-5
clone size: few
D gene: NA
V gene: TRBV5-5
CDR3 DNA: TGTGCCAGCAGCTTGGGCCGAGAAGAGACCCAGTACTTC
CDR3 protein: CASSLGREETQYF

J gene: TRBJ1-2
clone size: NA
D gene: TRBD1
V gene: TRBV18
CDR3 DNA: TGTGCCAGCTCACCCGACAGGGCCTATGGCTACACCTTC
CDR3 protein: CASSPDRAYGYTF

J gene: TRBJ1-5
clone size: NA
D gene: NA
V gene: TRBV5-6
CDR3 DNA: TGTGCCAGCAGCTTCAAAAAAACACACGGGAGCGAAAATCAGCCCCAGCATTTT
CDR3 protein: CASSFKKTHGSENQPQHF

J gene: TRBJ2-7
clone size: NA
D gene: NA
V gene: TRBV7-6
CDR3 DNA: TGTGCCACCTCAGACTCCTACGAGCAGTACTTC
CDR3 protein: CATSDSYEQYF

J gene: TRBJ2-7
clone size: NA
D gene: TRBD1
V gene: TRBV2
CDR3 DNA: TGTGCCAGCAGGAGCCGGGACAGCTTCTCCTACGAGCAGTACTTC
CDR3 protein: CASRSRDSFSYEQYF

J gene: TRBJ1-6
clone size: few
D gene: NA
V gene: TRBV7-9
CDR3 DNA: TGTGCCAGCAGCTTGGCAGGGGCTAATTCACCCCTCCACTTT
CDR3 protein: CASSLAGANSPLHF

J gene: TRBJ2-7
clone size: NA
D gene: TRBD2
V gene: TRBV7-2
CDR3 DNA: TGTGCCAGCAGCTTAGAGCGGGGACTTTTCTCCTACGAGCAGTACTTC
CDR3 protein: CASSLERGLFSYEQYF

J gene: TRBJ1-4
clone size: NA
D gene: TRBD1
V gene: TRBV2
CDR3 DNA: TGTGCCAGCAGGAAGGACAGGTCCGAATCGGAACTGTTTTTT
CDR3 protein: CASRKDRSESELFF

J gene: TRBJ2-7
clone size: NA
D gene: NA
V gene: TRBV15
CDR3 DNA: TGTGCCACCAGCAGAGAGGGGGGCTACGAGCAGTACTTC
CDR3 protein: CATSREGGYEQYF